This TCR beta chain was sequenced in a study of blood T cell repertoires in COVID-19. Study context: COVID-19 samples from acute and convalescent phases originated in the United States, Italy and Spain. PBMCs, B-cell-depleted T cells, or T cells provided the cDNA or gDNA that made up the material.

Germline CDR1 reads LNHDA; CDR2 reads SQIVND (reference sequence). The CDR3 extends over 15 amino acids. V lost 2 bases to trimming and J lost 6 bases, with 14 bases between them. As handled by the study authors: Estimates of nucleated cell counts were drawn from the amplification of reference gene primers. The repertoire was sequenced with immunoSEQ multiplex PCR; TCRdb's copy has only in-frame clones and lacks some. The V and J calls and clone size were taken over from that table, and D and trimming were inferred from the DNA. The sample includes about 180,000 clones, about 79% of them seen just once.

This clonotype was obtained from a woman between 65 and 79 years old with acute or convalescent COVID-19. The chain combines TRBV19 with TRBJ2-1; D is possibly TRBD2 (6 bases). Sequencing input: peripheral blood. CDR3 in DNA: TGTGCCAGTAGTATAATGGGGGGAGTCGTCAATGAGCAGTTCTTC. This sequence encodes CASSIMGGVVNEQFF.